The text below deals with one T cell receptor beta chain. Its antigen is not identified. This specimen belongs to a study of T cell responses to AZD1222 COVID-19 vaccine. Overall study results and limits: None of the repertoires were sampled until the peak T cell response had passed.

V lost 1 base to trimming and J lost 8 bases, with 12 bases between them. Germline V gives CDR1 SGHRS, CDR2 YFSETQ. The CDR3 totals 13 residues. Second-dose recipients at about 4 or about 12 weeks were treated as one pooled group. This table comes from immunoSEQ multiplex PCR, and its TCRdb copy is limited to in-frame clones, with some not included. The table records 150,000 to 200,000 clones, approximately 95% of them present only once. The TCR originated in an adult who received the AZD1222 COVID-19 vaccine. The chain carries TRBV5-1 and TRBJ1-2; D is unclear. The sample here was peripheral blood, taken 28 days after the second AZD1222 dose. For the CDR3, the DNA is TGCGCCAGCAGCTTGATGAGGGCCGAAGGCTACACCTTC. Translating gives CASSLMRAEGYTF.